This T cell receptor (beta chain) is drawn from a study of cytomegalovirus exposure and HLA in healthy donors. General study findings and limits: The majority of CMV-associated TCR beta chains were reported as apparently HLA-restricted in a later analysis. Previous analysis showed most TCR beta V segments were productive about 90% or about 30% of the time.

Healthy bone marrow donors made up the donors. At sampling all donors were nominally healthy, likely with unrecorded immune exposures. A few counts support this clone. Its antigen is not known. The V end was cut by 2 bases, the J end by 1 base, with 5 bases between. This CDR3 has 14 amino acids. From germline, CDR1 is SGHTA and CDR2 FQGNSA. PCR used 60 Vbeta primers and 13 Jbeta primers. Data came from immunoSEQ multiplex PCR; TCRdb stores just in-frame clones and leaves some out. The sample lists about 98,000 clones; 80% to 90% were seen once. The sequence was obtained from a man aged 40-49 years in good health and CMV-seronegative. The chain links TRBV7-2 to TRBJ2-2, with unresolved D. The sample was PBMCs. The chain's CDR3 is CASSLSVNTGELFF. The CDR3 DNA sequence: TGTGCCAGCAGCTTATCGGTGAACACCGGGGAGCTGTTTTTT.